This T cell receptor beta chain appears in the sequencing data of a study of T-cell memory formation after mild COVID-19. CDR1 and CDR2 (germline): SGHTA, FQGTGA. After removal of 4 bases from V and 3 bases from J, the junction contained 0 bases not matched to a gene. CDR3 length: 14 residues. TCR alpha and TCR beta cDNA libraries with sample barcodes and UMIs came from 5'RACE using constant-segment primers. TCRdb reprocessed the 5' RACE reads with MiXCR, giving one entry per CDR3 protein. The data contain 400,000 to 550,000 distinct CDR3 sequences, around 27% of them seen just once; the ten biggest clones take up 9.5% to 15%. Details on this clonotype: The target antigen is unknown.

The study, taken as a whole, reports: Prior to infection, memory already included some responding clones, suggesting cross-reactive memory joined. Contracting CD8+ clones were enriched in EMRA, CD4+ mainly in CM and EM. Later expanders leaned toward CD4+, whereas clones contracting from day 15 to 85 were balanced CD4/CD8.

Sequencing was performed on PBMCs or a T cell subset sorted from them (not recorded which). The sequence was collected from an adult woman who had mild COVID-19 (a few samples of this study predate the infection). Cell type and time point are not known. The chain uses TRBV7-3 and TRBJ2-2, with 9 bases fitting TRBD1. CDR3 region: CASSWTGDTGELFF. CDR3 nucleotide sequence: TGTGCCAGCAGCTGGACAGGGGACACCGGGGAGCTGTTTTTT.